These T cell receptor beta chains were read from a single sample in a study of OX40 agonist ivuxolimab in advanced cancers. This table comes from immunoSEQ multiplex PCR, and its TCRdb copy is limited to in-frame clones, with some not included. The table records tens of thousands of clones, approximately 92% of them present only once. This material consisted of CD4+ or CD8+ T cells sorted from blood, taken in a trial of the OX40 agonist ivuxolimab. These receptors all stem from an adult with an advanced solid tumor such as melanoma, head and neck, liver or kidney cancer. The CDR3 runs from the conserved cysteine through the conserved F or W. The order of the fields is J gene, V gene, clone size, D gene, CDR3 length, CDR3 DNA, CDR3 protein. The D gene is left open where the match is weak. Clone size is stated in some rows and not others, as once, few, many or a class when expanded.

>TRBJ2-7|TRBV4-1|NA|NA|14
TGCGCCAGCAGCCAAGACGTCATCACCTACGAGCAGTACTTC
CASSQDVITYEQYF
>TRBJ2-7|TRBV7-6|NA|TRBD1|15
TGTGCCAGCAGTCAAAGACAGGGGATCATGGTCGAGCAGTACTTC
CASSQRQGIMVEQYF
>TRBJ2-5|TRBV15|NA|TRBD2|19
TGTGCCACCAGCAGAGGACATACTACTAGCGGGAGGGCCAAAGAGACCCAGTACTTC
CATSRGHTTSGRAKETQYF
>TRBJ1-3|TRBV13|NA|NA|14
TGTGCCAGCAGCCTCCAGGGGCACGGAAACACCATATATTTT
CASSLQGHGNTIYF
>TRBJ1-1|TRBV7-2|NA|NA|15
TGTGCCAGCAGCTTAGCTGTCGGGGCCTTGGAAGAAGCTTTCTTT
CASSLAVGALEEAFF
>TRBJ1-1|TRBV7-2|NA|TRBD1|16
TGTGCCAGCAGCTTTGGACAGGGGGGATATGTAACTGAAGCTTTCTTT
CASSFGQGGYVTEAFF
>TRBJ1-1|TRBV5-1|NA|TRBD1|18
TGCGCCAGCAGCTTGGCAGTTGGCGGCAGGGCAGGGGGTACTGAAGCTTTCTTT
CASSLAVGGRAGGTEAFF
>TRBJ1-1|TRBV5-1|NA|TRBD1|16
TGCGCCAGCAGCGTAAGACAGGGGCAAGGGGTTACTGAAGCTTTCTTT
CASSVRQGQGVTEAFF
>TRBJ1-5|TRBV28|NA|NA|12
TGTGCCAGCAGGGAGGGGAATCAGCCCCAGCATTTT
CASREGNQPQHF
>TRBJ1-1|TRBV7-2|NA|NA|13
TGTGCCAGTTTCAGTTCGGGCGACACTGAAGCTTTCTTT
CASFSSGDTEAFF
>TRBJ2-7|TRBV6-1|NA|NA|12
TGTGCCAGCAGCCTCGGGGTCCGGAGGCAGTACTTC
CASSLGVRRQYF
>TRBJ2-1|TRBV19|NA|TRBD2|15
TGTGCCAGTAGTATCCCTAGCGGGGGCTGGAATGAGCAGTTCTTC
CASSIPSGGWNEQFF
>TRBJ2-1|TRBV15|NA|TRBD2|16
TGTGCCACCAGCAGTTTAGCGGGGGGAATTGACAATGAGCAGTTCTTC
CATSSLAGGIDNEQFF
>TRBJ2-3|TRBV6-6|NA|NA|15
TGTGCCAGCAGTTATATCGGCGGATTCACAGATACGCAGTATTTT
CASSYIGGFTDTQYF
>TRBJ1-3|TRBV19|NA|NA|15
TGTGCCAGTAGTTCGGGACGGTCCTCTGGAAACACCATATATTTT
CASSSGRSSGNTIYF
>TRBJ2-7|TRBV5-1|NA|TRBD1|15
TGCGCCAGCAGCTCGACAGGGGTGTTCCCCTACGAGCAGTACTTC
CASSSTGVFPYEQYF
>TRBJ2-7|TRBV11-2|NA|TRBD2|14
TGTGCCAGCAGCTTCGCAGGGACTAACTACGAGCAGTACTTC
CASSFAGTNYEQYF
>TRBJ1-4|TRBV4-3|NA|TRBD1|18
TGCGCCAGCAGCGCAGACAGGGGAAACCCTTCAACTAATGAAAAACTGTTTTTT
CASSADRGNPSTNEKLFF
>TRBJ1-5|TRBV27|once|NA|14
TGTGCCAGCAGTAACAACAGGATCGGACAGCCCCAGCATTTT
CASSNNRIGQPQHF
>TRBJ1-5|TRBV27|NA|NA|14
TGTGCCAGCACCACCCTCGGTGGGAATCAGCCCCAGCATTTT
CASTTLGGNQPQHF
>TRBJ1-6|TRBV11-3|NA|NA|14
TGTGCCAGCAGCCGGACGGCGAACAATTCACCCCTCCACTTT
CASSRTANNSPLHF
>TRBJ2-3|TRBV27|NA|NA|14
TGTGCCAGCAGTTTCATTTACGGCACAGATACGCAGTATTTT
CASSFIYGTDTQYF
>TRBJ2-2|TRBV9|NA|TRBD1|15
TGTGCCAGCAGCGTAGGACAGGGGGCCGTCGGGGAGCTGTTTTTT
CASSVGQGAVGELFF
>TRBJ2-1|TRBV4-2|NA|NA|16
TGTGCCAGCAGCCAAGTTGCTAGAGAGCAAGGGAATGAGCAGTTCTTC
CASSQVAREQGNEQFF
>TRBJ1-1|TRBV5-3|NA|NA|15
TGTGCCAGAAGCTTGCGGCAGGGGAAGAACACTGAAGCTTTCTTT
CARSLRQGKNTEAFF
>TRBJ2-1|TRBV27|NA|NA|13
TGTGCCAGCAGCCCAACAGCCTACAATGAGCAGTTCTTC
CASSPTAYNEQFF
>TRBJ1-5|TRBV6-1|NA|NA|14
TGTGCCAGCAGTATGGTTCTTAGCAATCAGCCCCAGCATTTT
CASSMVLSNQPQHF
>TRBJ2-3|TRBV28|NA|NA|17
TGTGCCACCTTATCTACTATAGACACGGCAAGCACAGATACGCAGTATTTT
CATLSTIDTASTDTQYF
>TRBJ2-1|TRBV13|NA|NA|16
TGTGCCAGCAGCTCCCCCTGGGGTCCTCAAAGGATTGAGCAGTTCTTC
CASSSPWGPQRIEQFF
>TRBJ2-2|TRBV7-3|NA|TRBD2|18
TGTGCCAGCAGCTTAACCCCCGGACTAGCGGAGAACACCGGGGAGCTGTTTTTT
CASSLTPGLAENTGELFF
>TRBJ2-1|TRBV7-9|NA|TRBD2|16
TGTGCCAGCAGCTTGCCGGGACTAGTATTTTACAATGAGCAGTTCTTC
CASSLPGLVFYNEQFF
>TRBJ1-1|TRBV19|NA|TRBD1|13
TGTGCCAGTAGATTGACAGGGGGAACTGAAGCTTTCTTT
CASRLTGGTEAFF
>TRBJ1-2|TRBV27|NA|NA|16
TGTGCCAGCAGTTTAATGTGGAGGATAGATAACTATGGCTACACCTTC
CASSLMWRIDNYGYTF
>TRBJ2-2|TRBV6-6|NA|NA|12
TGTGCCAGCAGTTACGGGGCCGGGGAGCTGTTTTTT
CASSYGAGELFF
>TRBJ1-5|TRBV9|NA|NA|15
TGTGCCAGCAGCGTGGGGACACAGAGCAATCAGCCCCAGCATTTT
CASSVGTQSNQPQHF
>TRBJ1-1|TRBV27|NA|NA|14
TGTGCCAGCAGTTTATCAAGGGGGAACACTGAAGCTTTCTTT
CASSLSRGNTEAFF
>TRBJ2-1|TRBV7-9|NA|NA|15
TGTGCCAGCAGCTTTGGCACCGGCACCCTGAATGAGCAGTTCTTC
CASSFGTGTLNEQFF